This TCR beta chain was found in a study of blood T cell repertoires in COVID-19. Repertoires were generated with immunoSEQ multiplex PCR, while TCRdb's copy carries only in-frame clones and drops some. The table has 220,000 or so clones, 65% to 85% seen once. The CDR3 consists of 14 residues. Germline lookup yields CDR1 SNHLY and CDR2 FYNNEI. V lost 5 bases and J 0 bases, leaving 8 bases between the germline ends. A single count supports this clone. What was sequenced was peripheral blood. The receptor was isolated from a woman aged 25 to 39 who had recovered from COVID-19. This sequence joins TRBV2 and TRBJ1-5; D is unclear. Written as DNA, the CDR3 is TGTGCCAGCAGTAGAGCCCTTAGCAATCAGCCCCAGCATTTT. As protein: CASSRALSNQPQHF.